These 26 T cell receptor beta chains were sequenced from one sample in a study of graft-versus-host responses after intestinal transplantation. Profiled with immunoSEQ multiplex PCR; TCRdb holds only in-frame clones, not every one. The sample consists of fewer than 110,000 clones, roughly 89% of them appearing once. These receptors' antigens are unknown. This sample comprised unstimulated CD4+ T cells sorted from spleen or lymph node cells, obtained before transplant. These receptor sequences come from a human donor who was the organ donor for an intestinal transplant.

The V call is TRBV7-3, the J call TRBJ2-1; D not resolved. CDR3 length equals 12 residues. Germline V lookup: CDR1 SGHTA, CDR2 FQGTGA. Between the trimmed V and J ends, which lost 1 base and 10 bases, there was a span of 8 bases. CDR3 sequence: CASSLMGNEQFF. Here the CDR3 DNA reads TGTGCCAGCAGCTTAATGGGGAACGAGCAGTTCTTC.

The rearrangement links TRBV7-9 to TRBJ2-5, with D perhaps TRBD2 (6 bases). The J call may be mistaken, given a closer DNA end match to TRBJ2-7. CDR3 length: 16 amino acids. The germline CDR1 and CDR2 sequences are SEHNR and FQNEAQ (reference sequence). CDR3 nucleotide sequence: TGTGCCAGCAGCTTAGCGAGGGAAACGGGGGTCCACGAGCAGTACTTC. Translating it yields CASSLARETGVHEQYF.

As to this clone: This sample includes further DNA sequences coding for the same CDR3. V usage is TRBV11-2 and J usage is TRBJ2-3; unclear D gene. Per germline, CDR1 SGHAT and CDR2 FQNNGV. CDR3 size: 14 residues. V shed 0 bases and J shed 7 bases, with 11 bases lying between them. Here the CDR3 DNA reads TGTGCCAGCAGCTTAGACCCGCGAGCTAATACGCAGTATTTT. This sequence encodes CASSLDPRANTQYF.

As to this clone: The junction and the germline gene differ at one end; a read error may be behind it. This chain links TRBV11-3 with TRBJ1-1; tentative D call: TRBD1 (5 bases). Germline values: CDR1 SGHNT, CDR2 YENEEA. There are 14 residues in the CDR3. The CDR3 reads CASGLTVMNTEAFF. The DNA of the CDR3 is TGTGCCAGCGGCTTGACAGTAATGAACACTGAAGCTTTCTTT.

The chain couples TRBV7-9 to TRBJ1-2, with D possibly matching TRBD1 (5 bases). Germline V gene data show CDR1 as SEHNR and CDR2 as FQNEAQ (reference sequence). V was trimmed by 5 bases and J by 0 bases, leaving 13 bases between them. This CDR3 comprises 15 residues. Here the CDR3 reads CASSPFGGSNYGYTF. CDR3 nucleotide sequence: TGTGCCAGCAGCCCATTCGGGGGTTCTAACTATGGCTACACCTTC.

The V and J genes are TRBV7-2 and TRBJ2-6, with 8 bases that match TRBD1. The CDR3 is made up of 17 amino acids. Germline assignment: CDR1 SGHTA and CDR2 FQGNSA. V lost 4 bases, J lost 1 base, and 6 bases stayed unmatched. The chain's CDR3 is CASSSDRVSSGANVLTF. The CDR3 DNA sequence: TGTGCCAGCAGCTCGGACAGGGTGTCTTCTGGGGCCAACGTCCTGACTTTC.

The CDR3 DNA is TGCGCCAGCAGCTCGAGAGGGGGGAGGGAGACCCAGTACTTC. This encodes CASSSRGGRETQYF. This chain connects TRBV4-1 to TRBJ2-5; TRBD1 or TRBD2 may be the D gene (6 bases each). Germline V lookup: CDR1 MGHRA, CDR2 YSYEKL. This CDR3 has 14 residues. The V and J ends lost 5 bases and 5 bases respectively, with 15 bases between them.

V and J are TRBV18 and TRBJ2-7, with 12 bases lining up with TRBD2. After removal of 4 bases from V and 1 base from J, the junction contained 11 bases not matched to a gene. Germline V gene data show CDR1 as KGHSH and CDR2 as LQKENI. The CDR3 runs 18 residues. The CDR3 DNA reads as TGTGCCAGCTCACAAGGGCCTAGCGGGAGGGGGCGTTCCTACGAGCAGTACTTC. Encoded protein: CASSQGPSGRGRSYEQYF.

This clone was counted a single time. The rearrangement links TRBV7-9 to TRBJ2-3, with a tentative D call TRBD1 (5 bases). Trimming shortened V by 5 bases and J by 6 bases, and 15 bases separated the two germline ends. The length of the CDR3 is 14 residues. Germline V gene lookup returns CDR1 SEHNR and CDR2 FQNEAQ (reference sequence). The chain's CDR3 is CASSQGHQPDTQYF. CDR3 coding DNA: TGTGCCAGCAGCCAAGGACATCAGCCCGATACGCAGTATTTT.

The chain employs TRBV7-2 and TRBJ2-5; TRBD1 agrees at 7 bases. Looked up from germline, CDR1 is SGHTA and CDR2 is FQGNSA. V shed 0 bases and J 4 bases; nucleotides not matched to a gene: 8. CDR3 length: 16 residues. The CDR3 region has the DNA TGTGCCAGCAGCTTAGCCCCGACAGGGTCAGGAGAGACCCAGTACTTC. As protein: CASSLAPTGSGETQYF.

The chain employs TRBV9 and TRBJ2-1; perhaps TRBD2 as D (6 bases). V shed 0 bases and J shed 6 bases, with 16 bases lying between them. Germline CDR1 is SGDLS and CDR2 is YYNGEE. The CDR3 has 16 residues. DNA of the CDR3: TGTGCCAGCAGCGTAGCGGTAGCGGCTTTGGGCAATGAGCAGTTCTTC. Its protein is CASSVAVAALGNEQFF.

The J gene is TRBJ1-4, the V gene TRBV6-1; no clear D. The germline V and J ends were trimmed by 0 bases and 6 bases, with 5 bases remaining between them. The germline V gene encodes CDR1 MNHNS and CDR2 SASEGT. The CDR3 sequence is 13 residues long. CDR3 loop: CASSEAGDEKLFF. Here the CDR3 DNA reads TGTGCCAGCAGTGAAGCGGGAGATGAAAAACTGTTTTTT.

The chain joins TRBV30 to TRBJ2-1; the match to TRBD2 covers 15 bases. With 7 bases clipped from V and 6 bases from J, the junction kept 1 base outside the gene matches. The CDR3 is 13 amino acids. The germline CDR1 and CDR2 sequences are GTSNPN and SVGIG (reference sequence). The CDR3 region has the DNA TGTGCCTCGGGACTAGCGGGGGGCAATGAGCAGTTCTTC. Its translation is CASGLAGGNEQFF.

The chain links TRBV14 to TRBJ2-1; D possibly corresponds to TRBD2 (5 bases). The V end lost 0 bases, the J end lost 9 bases, and 12 bases lay between the germline ends. Germline lookup yields CDR1 SGHDN and CDR2 FVKESK. This CDR3 is 14 amino acids long. Here the CDR3 reads CASSQDWLAGEQFF. In nucleotides, the CDR3 is TGTGCCAGCAGCCAAGATTGGCTAGCTGGTGAGCAGTTCTTC.

This clone was seen a single time. The V gene is TRBV5-1, the J gene TRBJ2-3, with D possibly matching TRBD2 (5 bases). The CDR3 has 17 amino acids. Germline loops: CDR1 SGHRS, CDR2 YFSETQ. The V gene lost 0 bases and the J gene lost 0 bases, with 14 bases spanning the gap. CDR3 protein: CASSLGTTTVSTDTQYF. The CDR3, as DNA: TGCGCCAGCAGCTTGGGAACGACTACCGTTAGCACAGATACGCAGTATTTT. The full variable domain, rest sourced from reference TRBV5-1 and TRBJ2-3, is KAGVTQTPRYLIKTRGQQVTLSCSPISGHRSVSWYQQTPGQGLQFLFEYFSETQRNKGNFPGRFSGRQFSNSRSEMNVSTLELGDSALYLCASSLGTTTVSTDTQYFGPGTRLTVL.

The chain recombines TRBV4-1 with TRBJ2-3; tentative D call: TRBD1 (7 bases). Per the germline V gene, CDR1 is MGHRA and CDR2 is YSYEKL. This CDR3 comprises 15 residues. V gave up 4 bases and J gave up 3 bases, with 14 bases separating them. CDR3 nucleotides: TGCGCCAGCAGCCCCAGGAGGGGGCCGACAGATACGCAGTATTTT. Translated: CASSPRRGPTDTQYF.

This clone was seen only once. The chain links TRBV4-1 to TRBJ2-5, with D perhaps TRBD1 or TRBD2 (5 bases each). The CDR3 is 14 amino acids. Per the germline V gene, CDR1 is MGHRA and CDR2 is YSYEKL. Trimming removed 1 base at V and 2 bases at J, with 8 bases between. DNA of the CDR3: TGCGCCAGCAGCCAAGTGGGGGTACAAGAGACCCAGTACTTC. Its translation: CASSQVGVQETQYF.

The chain is built from TRBV7-6 and TRBJ1-5, with D perhaps matching TRBD1 (5 bases). CDR3 length: 16 amino acids. In germline, CDR1 is SGHVS, CDR2 FNYEAQ. With 5 bases removed from V and 0 bases from J, the gap between germline ends came to 14 bases. This CDR3 is CASSNSPGPSNQPQHF. CDR3 in DNA: TGTGCCAGCAGCAACTCCCCGGGACCTAGCAATCAGCCCCAGCATTTT.

The V and J genes are TRBV10-2 and TRBJ1-2, with 9 nucleotides matching TRBD1. The CDR3 sequence is 16 residues long. V lost 6 bases, J lost 3 bases, and 11 bases stayed unmatched. Germline CDR1 reads WSHSY; CDR2 reads SAAADI. The CDR3 loop is CASSRTGAAIYYGYTF. The CDR3 DNA reads TGCGCCAGCAGCCGGACAGGGGCCGCTATCTACTATGGCTACACCTTC.

The chain recombines TRBV6-5 with TRBJ1-1; 7 bases line up with TRBD1. Germline V lookup: CDR1 MNHEY, CDR2 SVGAGI. The CDR3 is 15 amino acids. J lost 0 bases, V lost 6 bases, and 7 bases had no gene match. Here the CDR3 DNA reads TGTGCCAGCAGAAGGGAGGGGGCGCTGAACACTGAAGCTTTCTTT. The encoded protein is CASRREGALNTEAFF.

There are a few counts of this clone. Other DNA sequences in the same sample also yield this CDR3. CDR3 DNA: TGTGCCAGCAGCCCCCAAGGACAGGGTCGGACCGGGGAGCTGTTTTTT. Encoded protein: CASSPQGQGRTGELFF. The genes are TRBV11-3 and TRBJ2-2, with 8 bases that match TRBD1. The length of the CDR3 is 16 residues. From germline, CDR1 is SGHNT and CDR2 YENEEA. The V gene end was trimmed by 5 bases and the J gene end by 5 bases; junction bases not matched to a gene: 10.

The chain employs TRBV11-3 and TRBJ2-3; TRBD1 might be the D (5 bases). Trimming left V 1 base short and J 2 bases short, with 7 bases between. The CDR3 sequence is 14 residues long. Germline loops: CDR1 SGHNT, CDR2 YENEEA. CDR3 coding DNA: TGTGCCAGCAGCTTAGGACAGACCACAGATACGCAGTATTTT. Amino acid sequence: CASSLGQTTDTQYF. Filled out from reference TRBV11-3 and TRBJ2-3, the complete variable domain reads EAGVVQSPRYKIIEKKQPVAFWCNPISGHNTLYWYLQNLGQGPELLIRYENEEAVDDSQLPKDRFSAERLKGVDSTLKIQPAELGDSAVYLCASSLGQTTDTQYFGPGTRLTVL.

The chain uses TRBV28 and TRBJ1-1; perhaps TRBD1 as D (5 bases). Germline V gene sequence: CDR1 MDHEN, CDR2 SYDVKM. This CDR3 spans 12 amino acids. Trimming took off 8 bases at V and 3 bases at J, with 10 bases between the two ends. CDR3 amino acids: CASHWGDTEAFF. CDR3 bases: TGTGCCAGCCACTGGGGGGACACTGAAGCTTTCTTT. The entire variable domain, with the rest obtained from reference TRBV28 and TRBJ1-1, is as follows: DVKVTQSSRYLVKRTGEKVFLECVQDMDHENMFWYRQDPGLGLRLIYFSYDVKMKEKGDIPEGYSVSREKKERFSLILESASTNQTSMYLCASHWGDTEAFFGQGTRLTVV.

This clone was picked up a small number of times. V and J are TRBV6-5 and TRBJ1-2; TRBD1 aligns across 8 bases. V trimming: 5 bases; J trimming: 8 bases; junction bases outside the gene matches: 7. CDR1 MNHEY and CDR2 SVGAGI come from the germline V gene. The CDR3 is 13 amino acids. The CDR3 region is CASSAATGVGYTF. CDR3 in DNA: TGTGCCAGCAGTGCGGCGACAGGGGTAGGCTACACCTTC.

V and J are TRBV9 and TRBJ2-7; maybe TRBD1 (7 bases). This CDR3 contains 14 residues. V shed 2 bases and J shed 2 bases, with 11 bases lying between them. CDR1 is SGDLS, CDR2 YYNGEE, per germline. The CDR3 loop is CASSVQGGPYEQYF. CDR3 nucleotides: TGTGCCAGCAGCGTTCAGGGGGGACCCTACGAGCAGTACTTC.

J is TRBJ1-2 and V is TRBV18, with unresolved D. Germline lookup yields CDR1 KGHSH and CDR2 LQKENI. V was pared by 1 base and J by 6 bases, with 15 bases between. This CDR3 contains 15 residues. CDR3 nucleotides: TGTGCCAGCTCACCACGTTACACAACTGAGGATGGCTACACCTTC. The encoded protein is CASSPRYTTEDGYTF.